Listed here are 16 T cell receptor beta chains from one sample, sequenced in a study of blood T cell repertoires in COVID-19 (TCRdb year 2020). The library was built by means of the immunoSEQ multiplex PCR assay. TCRdb carries this immuneACCESS record with in-frame sequences only. Its versions omit some clonotypes, under half of them owing to an unresolved V gene in the studies checked, with the rest unexplained. The sample table contains a few hundred thousand clones; only one count was recorded for 70% to 85% of them. The ten most abundant clones make up about 3.1% of the sample. Material for sequencing was peripheral blood. Source of these receptors: a woman of 80 years or more with acute or convalescent COVID-19.

With respect to this clone: Given a much more abundant clone one base away, this may be a read error. Other nucleotide sequences in the sample specify the same CDR3. The chain combines TRBV6-5 with TRBJ1-5; no reliable D call. Germline CDR1 is MNHEY and CDR2 is SVGAGI. The CDR3 is 15 amino acids. V was shortened by 2 bases and J by 0 bases, with 8 bases between the two germline ends. The CDR3 spells CASSYGQNSNQPQHF. CDR3 DNA sequence: TGTGCCAGCAGTTACGGGCAGAATAGCAATCAGCCCCAGCATTTT.

About this clone: Other DNA sequences in the same sample also yield this CDR3. CDR3 bases: TGTGCCAGCAGTCGACAGGGGGCCTACGAGCAGTACTTC. It is translated as CASSRQGAYEQYF. The chain employs TRBV7-2 and TRBJ2-7; 9 bases line up with TRBD1. The germline V gene has CDR1 SGHTA and CDR2 FQGNSA. J was trimmed by 2 bases and V by 6 bases; bases with no gene match: 2. CDR3 length equals 13 residues.

J is TRBJ1-6 and V is TRBV15; D perhaps matches TRBD1 (6 bases). This CDR3 is 13 amino acids long. Trimming left V 1 base short and J 9 bases short, with 7 bases between. From germline, CDR1 is LNHNV and CDR2 YYDKDF (reference sequence). The CDR3 coding sequence is TGTGCCACCAGCAGAGGAGGGGGTTCACCCCTCCACTTT. Translated: CATSRGGGSPLHF.

V is TRBV7-9 and J is TRBJ2-1; 8 bases line up with TRBD1. V shed 5 bases and J 5 bases; nucleotides not matched to a gene: 8. The CDR3 contains 15 residues. CDR1 is SEHNR, CDR2 FQNEAQ, per germline (reference sequence). CDR3 region: CASSPGTGADNEQFF. CDR3 bases: TGTGCCAGCAGCCCCGGGACAGGAGCCGACAATGAGCAGTTCTTC.

This clone showed up just a few times. The CDR3, as DNA: TGTGCCAGCAGTTACTCGTCGGGGGGAAGGGTGGAGACCCAGTACTTC. Translating it yields CASSYSSGGRVETQYF. The rearrangement links TRBV6-6 to TRBJ2-5; 7 nucleotides match TRBD2. This CDR3 has 16 residues. J lost 5 bases, V lost 0 bases, and 9 bases had no gene match. CDR1 and CDR2 (germline): MNHNY, SVGAGI (reference sequence).

The rearrangement links TRBV27 to TRBJ2-3, with 11 bases identical to TRBD2. CDR1 and CDR2 (germline): MNHEY, SMNVEV (reference sequence). V lost 6 bases to trimming and J lost 1 base; unmatched junction nucleotides: 3. The CDR3 is 15 amino acids. The CDR3 region is CASRRLAGRTDTQYF. The DNA for the CDR3 is TGTGCCAGCAGGCGACTAGCGGGACGCACAGATACGCAGTATTTT.

This clone has just a few counts. The CDR3 spells CASTRQHSGNTIYF. As DNA, the CDR3 is TGTGCCAGCACCAGACAGCATTCTGGAAACACCATATATTTT. The chain links TRBV2 to TRBJ1-3; D may be TRBD1 (5 bases). CDR3 length: 14 residues. The germline V gene has CDR1 SNHLY and CDR2 FYNNEI. The V gene lost 7 bases and the J gene lost 1 base, with 11 bases spanning the gap.

V and J are TRBV6-1 and TRBJ1-2; D perhaps matches TRBD1 (5 bases). V lost 1 base to trimming and J lost 2 bases, with 11 bases between them. This CDR3 spans 15 amino acids. Per the germline V gene, CDR1 is MNHNS and CDR2 is SASEGT. The CDR3 is CASSEVSGGNYGYTF. CDR3 DNA sequence: TGTGCCAGCAGTGAAGTCTCCGGGGGAAACTATGGCTACACCTTC.

V and J are TRBV12-5 and TRBJ2-1; 9 nucleotides align to TRBD2. The germline V gene has CDR1 LGHNT and CDR2 FRNRAP. This CDR3 is built from 15 residues. V was clipped by 0 bases and J by 8 bases; unmatched bases: 5. The CDR3 DNA follows: TGTGCTAGTGGTTTGGTTAGCGGGAGTCTCTATGAGCAGTTCTTC. Amino acids: CASGLVSGSLYEQFF.

The chain links TRBV30 to TRBJ1-1, with D possibly TRBD1 on 6 matching bases. CDR3 length equals 13 residues. The V and J ends lost 4 bases and 1 base respectively, with 10 bases between them. Germline values: CDR1 GTSNPN, CDR2 SVGIG (reference sequence). The CDR3 DNA follows: TGTGCCTGGAAACTACAGGGGAACACTGAAGCTTTCTTT. This gives the protein CAWKLQGNTEAFF. Drawing the rest from reference TRBV30 and TRBJ1-1, the complete variable domain is SQTIHQWPATLVQPVGSPLSLECTVEGTSNPNLYWYRQAAGRGLQLLFYSVGIGQISSEVPQNLSASRPQDRQFILSSKKLLLSDSGFYLCAWKLQGNTEAFFGQGTRLTVV.

This clone was observed a few times. This chain links TRBV7-9 with TRBJ2-7; perhaps TRBD2 as D (7 bases). Germline loops: CDR1 SEHNR, CDR2 FQNEAQ (reference sequence). CDR3 length: 17 amino acids. V was trimmed by 4 bases and J by 4 bases, leaving 23 bases between them. CDR3 nucleotide sequence: TGTGCCAGCAGCTCGGGGGGCCTGGGGAAACTAAGTTACGAGCAGTACTTC. Amino acid sequence: CASSSGGLGKLSYEQYF.

The chain is built from TRBV23-1 and TRBJ2-7; a weak D match, TRBD2 (6 bases). TRBV23-1 is noted as an ORF with a role that remains uncertain. The CDR3 length is 12 residues. Trimming shortened V by 8 bases and J by 5 bases, and 13 bases separated the two germline ends. This CDR3 reads CASSRRVHEQYF. For the CDR3, the DNA is TGCGCCAGCTCAAGGAGGGTCCACGAGCAGTACTTC.

This chain links TRBV19 with TRBJ1-1; D is perhaps TRBD1 (5 bases). Looked up from germline, CDR1 is LNHDA and CDR2 is SQIVND (reference sequence). CDR3 length: 15 residues. V lost 3 bases and J 0 bases, leaving 11 bases between the germline ends. The CDR3 loop is CASSIRAGMNTEAFF. In DNA, the CDR3 is TGTGCCAGTAGTATTAGAGCAGGGATGAACACTGAAGCTTTCTTT.

The chain employs TRBV19 and TRBJ2-2, with D unresolved. In germline, CDR1 is LNHDA, CDR2 SQIVND (reference sequence). With 3 bases removed from V and 6 bases from J, the gap between germline ends came to 5 bases. The CDR3 spans 12 residues. CDR3 region: CASSILAGELFF. In DNA form, the CDR3 reads TGTGCCAGTAGTATTCTAGCCGGGGAGCTGTTTTTT. The full variable domain, its missing parts supplied by reference TRBV19 and TRBJ2-2, is DGGITQSPKYLFRKEGQNVTLSCEQNLNHDAMYWYRQDPGQGLRLIYYSQIVNDFQKGDIAEGYSVSREKKESFPLTVTSAQKNPTAFYLCASSILAGELFFGEGSRLTVL.

V usage is TRBV29-1 and J usage is TRBJ2-7; D is perhaps TRBD1 (6 bases). Germline V gene sequence: CDR1 SQVTM, CDR2 ANQGSEA. Trimming removed 1 base at V and 6 bases at J, with 13 bases between. The CDR3 covers 13 residues. The CDR3 DNA sequence: TGCAGCGTTGAAGGGGACATCCGAGGCGAGCAGTACTTC. This codes for CSVEGDIRGEQYF.

The chain has TRBV5-1 and TRBJ2-1; TRBD2 matches at 8 bases. Germline CDR1 SGHRS, CDR2 YFSETQ. V shed 0 bases and J 6 bases; nucleotides not matched to a gene: 5. CDR3 length equals 15 residues. CDR3 in DNA: TGCGCCAGCAGCTTGGCAACTAGCGGACTCAATGAGCAGTTCTTC. Translation gives CASSLATSGLNEQFF.